The 5 T cell receptor beta chains in this list originate from one sample, sequenced in a study of cytomegalovirus exposure and HLA in healthy donors. The PCR contained 60 Vbeta and 13 Jbeta primers. The protocol was immunoSEQ multiplex PCR, while the TCRdb copy is restricted to in-frame clones and leaves out a portion. The sample has about 31,000 clones, and its top ten clones hold 4.8%. Specimen: PBMCs. These receptors were collected from a female donor in good health and CMV-seronegative.

The chain links TRBV7-2 to TRBJ2-4, with D possibly matching TRBD2 (6 bases). The germline V gene encodes CDR1 SGHTA and CDR2 FQGNSA. V was pared by 5 bases and J by 9 bases, with 14 bases between. The CDR3 has 13 residues. Here the CDR3 DNA reads TGTGCCAGCAGCCGCGGGGTAAACGGCATTCAGTACTTC. Translating gives CASSRGVNGIQYF.

This rearrangement joins TRBV4-2 to TRBJ2-2; no clear D gene. This CDR3 comprises 17 residues. The germline CDR1 and CDR2 sequences are LGHNA and YNFKEQ. Trimming removed 0 bases from V and 0 bases from J, with 11 bases in between. For the CDR3, the DNA is TGTGCCAGCAGCCAAGATCTTGGAGACGCGAACACCGGGGAGCTGTTTTTT. Translated: CASSQDLGDANTGELFF.

This chain uses TRBV2 with TRBJ1-1, with D hard to call. V shed 7 bases and J shed 1 base, with 10 bases lying between them. This CDR3 contains 13 residues. Per the germline V gene, CDR1 is SNHLY and CDR2 is FYNNEI. CDR3 nucleotide sequence: TGTGCCAGCACCGAGGTGGAGAACACTGAAGCTTTCTTT. This codes for CASTEVENTEAFF.

The chain joins TRBV11-2 to TRBJ2-7, with 8 bases fitting TRBD1. This CDR3 contains 14 residues. The ends lost 8 bases at V and 0 bases at J; junction bases unmatched: 6. Germline CDR1 SGHAT, CDR2 FQNNGV. In nucleotides, the CDR3 is TGTGCCAGCGTCTCGGGACAGGTCTCCTACGAGCAGTACTTC. It codes for CASVSGQVSYEQYF.

This rearrangement joins TRBV28 to TRBJ2-4, with D tentatively TRBD1 (7 bases). The CDR3 contains 13 residues. Germline assignment: CDR1 MDHEN and CDR2 SYDVKM. Deletions cut 9 bases from V and 3 bases from J, with 12 bases between. The CDR3 DNA is TGTGCCAGTCACAGGGGAGGCAAAAACATTCAGTACTTC. Its translation is CASHRGGKNIQYF.